These 25 T cell receptor beta chains were sequenced from one sample in a study of beta chain features in type 1 diabetes. Every bit of the isolated RNA underwent reverse transcription, so sequencing read expressed TCRB transcripts. Generated by immunoSEQ multiplex PCR, the TCRdb table keeps only in-frame clones and is missing some. The table lists 150,000 to 170,000 clones, 8.1% of them singletons, with about 0.6% in the top ten. Specimen: central memory CD4+ T cells from blood. These TCRs come from a man aged 18 to 29 in good health.

The chain combines TRBV13 with TRBJ2-3, with D maybe TRBD1 (6 bases). This CDR3 is built from 14 residues. Germline CDR1 is PRHDT and CDR2 is FYEKMQ (reference sequence). Trimming shortened V by 5 bases and J by 4 bases, and 13 bases separated the two germline ends. The DNA for the CDR3 is TGTGCCAGCAGCCGGGACAAGGGTGCAGATACGCAGTATTTT. This sequence encodes CASSRDKGADTQYF. The full variable domain, with the rest looked up from reference TRBV13 and TRBJ2-3, is AAGVIQSPRHLIKEKRETATLKCYPIPRHDTVYWYQQGPGQDPQFLISFYEKMQSDKGSIPDRFSAQQFSDYHSELNMSSLELGDSALYFCASSRDKGADTQYFGPGTRLTVL.

This clone appeared many times. The rearrangement links TRBV29-1 to TRBJ2-1; TRBD2 matches 11 bases. Looked up from germline, CDR1 is SQVTM and CDR2 is ANQGSEA. CDR3 length: 11 residues. V lost 7 bases to trimming and J lost 15 bases; unmatched junction nucleotides: 8. CDR3 nucleotides: TGCAGCGCTATTAGCGGGAGGGTTTGGTTCTTC. Protein: CSAISGRVWFF.

The chain links TRBV6-5 to TRBJ1-2; no clear D gene. The CDR3 has 11 residues. V gave up 5 bases and J gave up 3 bases, with 4 bases separating them. Germline lookup yields CDR1 MNHEY and CDR2 SVGAGI. CDR3 bases: TGTGCCAGCAGTACAGACTATGGCTACACCTTC. It yields the protein CASSTDYGYTF.

In its sample, this clone was seen a few times. This chain connects TRBV7-6 to TRBJ2-3, with unresolved D. This CDR3 is built from 13 residues. CDR1 SGHVS and CDR2 FNYEAQ come from the germline V gene. Trimming removed 5 bases at V and 0 bases at J, with 6 bases between. The CDR3 coding sequence is TGTGCCAGCAGCGGGCATAGCACAGATACGCAGTATTTT. Its protein product is CASSGHSTDTQYF.

There are a few counts of this clone. V is TRBV4-2 and J is TRBJ2-1; 9 bases agree with TRBD1. With V trimmed by 0 bases and J by 7 bases, 10 bases remained unmatched. Looked up from germline, CDR1 is LGHNA and CDR2 is YNFKEQ. The CDR3 sequence is 17 residues long. CDR3 in amino acids: CASSQDPGTGRWNEQFF. The CDR3 DNA is TGTGCCAGCAGCCAAGACCCCGGGACAGGGAGGTGGAATGAGCAGTTCTTC.

The chain has TRBV6-5 and TRBJ2-4, with 7 bases fitting TRBD1. The CDR3 contains 13 residues. V shed 5 bases and J 7 bases; nucleotides not matched to a gene: 5. In germline, CDR1 is MNHEY, CDR2 SVGAGI. The CDR3 bases are TGTGCCAGCAGTCGCTACAGGGGTAACATTCAGTACTTC. It specifies CASSRYRGNIQYF.

A few counts support this clone. The chain combines TRBV15 with TRBJ1-5, with a tentative D call TRBD1 (6 bases). The CDR3 consists of 14 residues. CDR1 and CDR2 from the germline V gene are LNHNV and YYDKDF (reference sequence). The V and J ends lost 5 bases and 3 bases respectively, with 11 bases between them. CDR3 sequence reads: CATSGWTDNQPQHF. In DNA form, the CDR3 reads TGTGCCACCAGCGGCTGGACAGACAATCAGCCCCAGCATTTT.

The J gene is TRBJ2-7, the V gene TRBV7-2, with a possible D match to TRBD2 (6 bases). V gave up 5 bases and J gave up 4 bases, with 12 bases separating them. Germline lookup yields CDR1 SGHTA and CDR2 FQGNSA. The CDR3 spans 13 residues. CDR3 protein: CASSRGIRYEQYF. Here the CDR3 DNA reads TGTGCCAGCAGCCGCGGGATTCGGTACGAGCAGTACTTC. The full variable domain, its missing parts supplied by reference TRBV7-2 and TRBJ2-7, is GAGVSQSPSNKVTEKGKDVELRCDPISGHTALYWYRQSLGQGLEFLIYFQGNSAPDKSGLPSDRFSAERTGGSVSTLTIQRTQQEDSAVYLCASSRGIRYEQYFGPGTRLTVT.

This clone came up a few times. This rearrangement joins TRBV7-9 to TRBJ1-4; the D is unclear. CDR1 is SEHNR, CDR2 FQNEAQ, per germline (reference sequence). The CDR3 contains 14 residues. The V end was cut by 3 bases, the J end by 8 bases, with 13 bases between. CDR3 sequence (DNA): TGTGCCAGCAGCTTGATGACGCAGAGGGAAAAACTGTTTTTT. It yields the protein CASSLMTQREKLFF.

This chain joins TRBV6-5 and TRBJ2-1, with 9 bases matching TRBD2. The CDR3 consists of 16 residues. V gave up 4 bases and J gave up 4 bases; unmatched junction bases: 8. CDR1 and CDR2 (germline): MNHEY, SVGAGI. The CDR3: CASSSDTSGLYNEQFF. The CDR3 bases are TGTGCCAGCAGTTCCGACACTAGCGGGTTATACAATGAGCAGTTCTTC.

This clone was recorded at least ten times. The chain carries TRBV28 and TRBJ1-2; D possibly corresponds to TRBD1 (6 bases). The V and J ends lost 6 bases and 12 bases respectively, with 17 bases between them. The CDR3 totals 12 residues. Per the germline V gene, CDR1 is MDHEN and CDR2 is SYDVKM. The CDR3 DNA sequence: TGTGCCAGCAGCCCTACGGGACACCGAAACACCTTC. Amino acid sequence: CASSPTGHRNTF.

This clone was detected a few times. The chain has TRBV7-2 and TRBJ1-5; D is possibly TRBD1 (5 bases). V lost 5 bases and J lost 6, with 14 bases in between. CDR1 and CDR2 from the germline V gene are SGHTA and FQGNSA. The CDR3 contains 14 residues. The CDR3 is CASSPTRGGQPQHF. DNA of the CDR3: TGTGCCAGCAGCCCGACAAGGGGTGGTCAGCCCCAGCATTTT.

The CDR3 DNA reads TGTGCCTGGAGTGCTTGGACTTTGAACACCGGGGAGCTGTTTTTT. Residues: CAWSAWTLNTGELFF. The V gene is TRBV30, the J gene TRBJ2-2; possibly TRBD2 for D (5 bases). V lost 1 base, J lost 1 base, and 10 bases lay in between. This CDR3 spans 15 amino acids. Per the germline V gene, CDR1 is GTSNPN and CDR2 is SVGIG (reference sequence).

The V call is TRBV19, the J call TRBJ2-3, with 7 nucleotides matching TRBD2. Germline CDR1 reads LNHDA; CDR2 reads SQIVND (reference sequence). CDR3 length: 15 residues. With 11 bases clipped from V and 0 bases from J, the junction kept 11 bases outside the gene matches. In DNA form, the CDR3 reads TGTGCCGCCTCGTCAGCGGGGTATAGCACAGATACGCAGTATTTT. This codes for CAASSAGYSTDTQYF. Using reference TRBV19 and TRBJ2-3 for the parts outside the CDR3, the full variable domain is DGGITQSPKYLFRKEGQNVTLSCEQNLNHDAMYWYRQDPGQGLRLIYYSQIVNDFQKGDIAEGYSVSREKKESFPLTVTSAQKNPTAFYLCAASSAGYSTDTQYFGPGTRLTVL.

The rearrangement joins TRBV4-2 to TRBJ2-3; tentative D call: TRBD2 (5 bases). This CDR3 is built from 15 residues. In germline, CDR1 is LGHNA, CDR2 YNFKEQ. The V gene lost 5 bases and the J gene lost 0 bases, with 12 bases spanning the gap. The CDR3 loop is CASSLDQRSTDTQYF. The CDR3 bases are TGTGCCAGCAGCTTGGATCAGCGGAGCACAGATACGCAGTATTTT.

The chain carries TRBV18 and TRBJ2-1; perhaps TRBD2 as D (5 bases). The CDR3 loop spans 15 amino acids. V was clipped by 2 bases and J by 9 bases, with 17 bases between them. From germline, CDR1 is KGHSH and CDR2 LQKENI. CDR3 protein: CASSPMIGLEGEQFF. The CDR3 DNA reads TGTGCCAGCTCACCAATGATTGGCCTCGAGGGTGAGCAGTTCTTC.

V and J are TRBV5-8 and TRBJ2-3, with D possibly being TRBD2 (5 bases). The CDR3 covers 14 residues. From germline, CDR1 is SGHTS and CDR2 YDEGEE. V shed 5 bases and J shed 2 bases, with 12 bases lying between them. CDR3 in amino acids: CASSARVTTDTQYF. Here the CDR3 DNA reads TGTGCCAGCAGTGCGCGGGTGACCACAGATACGCAGTATTTT.

CDR3 bases: TGTGCCAGCAGTGCCGGACACGGGGAGACCCAGTACTTC. Translated: CASSAGHGETQYF. The chain has TRBV6-4 and TRBJ2-5; the D gene is possibly TRBD1 (5 bases). CDR3 length equals 13 residues. Germline CDR1 MRHNA, CDR2 SNTAGT. V lost 4 bases to trimming and J lost 5 bases, with 11 bases between them.

This clone has just a few counts. This chain links TRBV7-2 with TRBJ2-3; no clear D gene. Between the trimmed V and J ends, which lost 4 bases and 6 bases, there was a span of 14 bases. The length of the CDR3 is 14 residues. Germline CDR1 is SGHTA and CDR2 is FQGNSA. This CDR3 is CASSSPGPWDTQYF. The CDR3 DNA reads as TGTGCCAGCAGCTCCCCGGGTCCTTGGGATACGCAGTATTTT.

The chain employs TRBV7-2 and TRBJ1-1, with 7 nucleotides matching TRBD1. The trim removed 5 bases at V and 0 bases at J, leaving 6 bases unmatched. The germline V gene has CDR1 SGHTA and CDR2 FQGNSA. There are 15 residues in the CDR3. CDR3 in DNA: TGTGCCAGCAGCCGCACAGGGGACATGAACACTGAAGCTTTCTTT. It codes for CASSRTGDMNTEAFF.

The rearrangement links TRBV4-2 to TRBJ2-5; TRBD2 agrees at 7 bases. This CDR3 spans 14 amino acids. Looked up from germline, CDR1 is LGHNA and CDR2 is YNFKEQ. V lost 4 bases to trimming and J lost 2 bases; unmatched junction nucleotides: 4. CDR3 amino acids: CASSPTSVQETQYF. As DNA, the CDR3 is TGTGCCAGCAGCCCAACTAGCGTGCAAGAGACCCAGTACTTC.

The rearrangement uses TRBV7-8 and TRBJ1-1; D is possibly TRBD1 (6 bases). The germline V gene encodes CDR1 SGHVS and CDR2 FQNEAQ. V lost 0 bases to trimming and J lost 8 bases, with 16 bases between them. The CDR3 consists of 15 residues. The DNA for the CDR3 is TGTGCCAGCAGCTTAGCGTATAGAAGGACAGAAGAAGCTTTCTTT. Encoded protein: CASSLAYRRTEEAFF.

This clone showed up many times. The chain couples TRBV2 to TRBJ1-2, with 10 bases that match TRBD1. This CDR3 region has 12 residues. Germline CDR1 and CDR2: SNHLY and FYNNEI. V trimming: 6 bases; J trimming: 6 bases; junction bases outside the gene matches: 1. The CDR3 region has the DNA TGTGCCAGCAGGGGGACAGGGGATGGCTACACCTTC. Translation gives CASRGTGDGYTF.

The chain links TRBV19 to TRBJ2-7, with 9 nucleotides matching TRBD1. The CDR3 sequence is 13 residues long. Germline V CDR1 and CDR2: LNHDA, SQIVND (reference sequence). The V segment lost 8 bases and the J segment 5 bases; nucleotides outside the gene matches: 7. CDR3 nucleotides: TGTGCCAGTTCCGGGACAGGGACCCACGAGCAGTACTTC. Its translation is CASSGTGTHEQYF.

The chain is built from TRBV29-1 and TRBJ2-5; TRBD1 is a possible D gene (5 bases). The J call may be incorrect, as the DNA end agrees better with TRBJ2-7. Germline V lookup: CDR1 SQVTM, CDR2 ANQGSEA. The CDR3 has 15 residues. The CDR3, as DNA: TGCAGCGTTGAAGCCGGCCAGGGTGGGTTCTACGAGCAGTACTTC. Encoded protein: CSVEAGQGGFYEQYF.